The 32 T cell receptor beta chains below all came from one sample that was sequenced in a study of T cells after yellow fever vaccination. Each CDR3 protein gets one entry after TCRdb re-called the 5' RACE reads with MiXCR. The table lists approximately 450,000 distinct CDR3 sequences, around 20% of them singletons. Here the sequenced sample was PBMCs, taken before the yellow fever booster vaccination. The receptors originated from a man aged 18-30 years who received the YFV17D yellow fever vaccine.

There are a few counts of this clonotype. V usage is TRBV9 and J usage is TRBJ2-7; D gene uncertain. Germline V gene data show CDR1 as SGDLS and CDR2 as YYNGEE. The length of the CDR3 is 14 residues. V was clipped by 1 base and J by 1 base, with 9 bases between them. The chain's CDR3 is CASSVSGWSYEQYF. The DNA for the CDR3 is TGTGCCAGCAGCGTATCGGGTTGGTCCTACGAGCAGTACTTC.

The chain combines TRBV4-3 with TRBJ2-7; 14 nucleotides agree with TRBD2. The CDR3 is 18 residues long. V lost 1 base to trimming and J lost 5 bases; unmatched junction nucleotides: 10. Germline CDR1 reads LGHNA; CDR2 reads YSLEER. The CDR3 DNA sequence: TGCGCCAGCAGCCAAGTCAATGTGGGACTAGCGGGGGTCGACGAGCAGTACGTC. It translates to CASSQVNVGLAGVDEQYV.

This clonotype was picked up a small number of times. The genes are TRBV29-1 and TRBJ1-1; TRBD1 might be the D (5 bases). The CDR3 extends over 13 amino acids. The V gene lost 7 bases and the J gene lost 3 bases, with 15 bases spanning the gap. The germline V gene encodes CDR1 SQVTM and CDR2 ANQGSEA. Here the CDR3 DNA reads TGCAGCGGCAACCTGCAACAGGACACTGAAGCTTTCTTT. Its protein product is CSGNLQQDTEAFF.

This clonotype was seen only a few times. The chain is built from TRBV6-1 and TRBJ1-5; D is possibly TRBD1 (6 bases). V lost 2 bases and J lost 2, with 28 bases in between. The CDR3 extends over 21 amino acids. Germline V gene sequence: CDR1 MNHNS, CDR2 SASEGT. The CDR3 sequence: CASSEFLSSLLQGDRNQPQHF. The CDR3, as DNA: TGTGCCAGCAGTGAATTTCTTTCGAGCCTTCTACAGGGAGATCGCAATCAGCCCCAGCATTTT.

The rearrangement joins TRBV28 to TRBJ2-7; TRBD2 is a possible D gene (5 bases). Germline CDR1 is MDHEN and CDR2 is SYDVKM. The V and J ends lost 5 bases and 7 bases respectively, with 15 bases between them. The CDR3 loop spans 13 amino acids. The CDR3: CASSLLPSGEQYV. CDR3 in DNA: TGTGCCAGCAGTCTACTACCATCGGGGGAGCAGTACGTC.

The genes are TRBV20-1 and TRBJ2-1; D not certain. V shed 1 base and J shed 7 bases, with 17 bases lying between them. CDR3 length equals 15 residues. Germline loops: CDR1 DFQATT, CDR2 SNEGSKA (reference sequence). This chain's CDR3 is CSARGRRAIINEQFF. The DNA of the CDR3 is TGCAGTGCTAGAGGGCGCCGGGCCATAATTAATGAGCAGTTCTTC.

V gene TRBV29-1 combines with J gene TRBJ2-1, with 9 bases aligning to TRBD2. Trimming removed 7 bases from V and 4 bases from J; junction bases left unmatched: 11. CDR1 is SQVTM, CDR2 ANQGSEA, per germline. The CDR3 covers 15 residues. The CDR3 spells CSALGLAGTYNEQFF. DNA for the CDR3: TGCAGCGCTCTGGGGCTAGCGGGGACTTACAATGAGCAGTTCTTC.

This clonotype was counted between two and nine times. V is TRBV15 and J is TRBJ1-2, with D perhaps matching TRBD1 (5 bases). From germline, CDR1 is LNHNV and CDR2 YYDKDF (reference sequence). CDR3 length: 14 residues. V was shortened by 3 bases and J by 5 bases, with 13 bases between the two germline ends. The CDR3 is CATSREGVRYGYTF. In DNA, the CDR3 is TGTGCCACCAGCAGGGAAGGGGTTCGGTATGGCTACACCTTC.

Only one count was recorded for this clonotype. V gene TRBV2 combines with J gene TRBJ1-3; tentatively, D is TRBD1 (5 bases). V dropped 0 bases and J dropped 3 bases, with 15 bases sitting between them. The germline CDR1 and CDR2 sequences are SNHLY and FYNNEI. The CDR3 has 17 amino acids. The CDR3 region has the DNA TGTGCCAGCAGTGAAGCGTCACGGGGCAGTCTTGGAAACACCATATATTTT. It codes for CASSEASRGSLGNTIYF.

This clonotype showed up just a few times. The rearrangement joins TRBV20-1 to TRBJ2-7; 12 bases are shared with TRBD1. Trimming cost V 1 base and J 4 bases; bases outside gene matches: 14. The CDR3 spans 18 residues. From germline, CDR1 is DFQATT and CDR2 SNEGSKA (reference sequence). CDR3 protein: CSARALGQGASSWYEQYV. The CDR3 coding sequence is TGCAGTGCTAGAGCCTTGGGACAGGGGGCATCTTCTTGGTACGAGCAGTACGTC.

The chain has TRBV5-1 and TRBJ2-1, with 7 nucleotides matching TRBD2. Germline CDR1 and CDR2: SGHRS and YFSETQ. The CDR3 has 15 residues. Trimming removed 7 bases from V and 5 bases from J; junction bases left unmatched: 12. In DNA, the CDR3 is TGCGCCAGCGCGTCAATGGCTAGCGGAAACAATGAGCAGTTCTTC. This gives the protein CASASMASGNNEQFF.

This clonotype was seen ten or more times. V gene TRBV4-3 combines with J gene TRBJ2-3; D may be TRBD2 (6 bases). Germline V gives CDR1 LGHNA, CDR2 YSLEER. The V end was cut by 0 bases, the J end by 7 bases, with 11 bases between. The CDR3 is 14 amino acids. This CDR3 is CASSQDGRGYTQYF. CDR3 nucleotides: TGCGCCAGCAGCCAAGATGGTCGGGGGTATACGCAGTATTTT.

The sample holds many counts of this clonotype. The chain carries TRBV7-6 and TRBJ2-2; TRBD2 aligns across 7 bases. The CDR3 totals 15 residues. V shed 3 bases and J 2 bases; nucleotides not matched to a gene: 3. Germline CDR1 is SGHVS and CDR2 is FNYEAQ. CDR3: CASSFASGNTGELFF. CDR3 in DNA: TGTGCCAGCAGCTTCGCTAGCGGTAACACCGGGGAGCTGTTTTTT.

The chain is built from TRBV5-1 and TRBJ2-4; D possibly corresponds to TRBD1 (5 bases). V dropped 0 bases and J dropped 7 bases, with 14 bases sitting between them. Germline V CDR1 and CDR2: SGHRS, YFSETQ. There are 15 residues in the CDR3. The CDR3 sequence is CASSLEGRVQNIQYF. The CDR3 DNA is TGCGCCAGCAGCTTGGAAGGCAGGGTGCAGAACATTCAGTACTTC.

This clonotype was recorded a few times. The chain employs TRBV12-3 or TRBV12-4 and TRBJ2-5; 10 positions agree with TRBD2. This CDR3 has 14 residues. V was pared by 10 bases and J by 5 bases, with 10 bases of the junction left unmatched. CDR3 DNA sequence: TGTGCCACCGCCAGCGGGGGGGCCGACGAGACCCAGTACTTC. It yields the protein CATASGGADETQYF.

The chain is built from TRBV25-1 and TRBJ2-5; tentatively, D is TRBD1 (5 bases). Trimming shortened V by 1 base and J by 3 bases, and 24 bases separated the two germline ends. CDR1 and CDR2 (germline): MGHDK, SYGVNS. The CDR3 length is 19 residues. DNA for the CDR3: TGTGCCAGCAGTGAATTTTCGACAGACGTCAGGGAAAAGAAAGAGACCCAGTACTTC. Encoded protein: CASSEFSTDVREKKETQYF.

V gene TRBV18 combines with J gene TRBJ1-4; TRBD1 might be the D (6 bases). Trimming removed 3 bases from V and 6 bases from J, with 14 bases in between. The CDR3 has 15 amino acids. From germline, CDR1 is KGHSH and CDR2 LQKENI. CDR3 region: CASSPRSGTHEKLFF. The CDR3 DNA follows: TGTGCCAGCTCACCTAGATCGGGGACACATGAAAAACTGTTTTTT.

As for this clonotype: Germline and junction disagree at one end, which may indicate a read error. This chain connects TRBV7-9 to TRBJ2-1, with 9 nucleotides matching TRBD2. Germline values: CDR1 SEHNR, CDR2 FQNEAQ (reference sequence). The CDR3 extends over 15 amino acids. CDR3 DNA sequence: TGTGCCAGCGGCTTGGCGGGGGGGGCCGGTAATGAGCAGTTCTTC. Protein product: CASGLAGGAGNEQFF.

DNA of the CDR3: TGCGCCAGCAGCCAAGACGGCGGAATAAAAGAAAAACTGTTTTTT. It yields the protein CASSQDGGIKEKLFF. The chain links TRBV4-3 to TRBJ1-4; D is uncertain. The CDR3 is 15 amino acids. Germline CDR1 LGHNA, CDR2 YSLEER. V lost 0 bases to trimming and J lost 8 bases, with 13 bases between them.

The chain employs TRBV7-2 and TRBJ2-5; tentatively, D is TRBD1 or TRBD2 (6 bases each). CDR1 is SGHTA and CDR2 is FQGNSA in the germline V gene. Trimming took 2 bases from V and 7 from J, leaving 14 bases between them. The CDR3 contains 14 residues. The CDR3 reads CASSLRGGGGTQYF. CDR3 DNA: TGTGCCAGCAGCTTACGGGGCGGAGGGGGGACCCAGTACTTC. Based on the CDR3 plus reference TRBV7-2 and TRBJ2-5, the full variable domain is GAGVSQSPSNKVTEKGKDVELRCDPISGHTALYWYRQSLGQGLEFLIYFQGNSAPDKSGLPSDRFSAERTGGSVSTLTIQRTQQEDSAVYLCASSLRGGGGTQYFGPGTRLLVL.

The chain has TRBV20-1 and TRBJ2-5; no definite D call. Germline CDR1 reads DFQATT; CDR2 reads SNEGSKA (reference sequence). V lost 1 base and J 0 bases, leaving 6 bases between the germline ends. The CDR3 is 13 residues long. The CDR3 loop reads CSARGSNQETQYF. In DNA form, the CDR3 reads TGCAGTGCTAGAGGGTCAAACCAAGAGACCCAGTACTTC.

This clonotype was detected a few times. The chain combines TRBV7-2 with TRBJ1-1; 8 bases align to TRBD1. Per the germline V gene, CDR1 is SGHTA and CDR2 is FQGNSA. Losses at the gene ends were 2 bases for V and 2 bases for J; bases not matched to a gene: 4. The CDR3 covers 15 residues. For the CDR3, the DNA is TGTGCCAGCAGCTTACCCGGGACAGGCAACACTGAAGCTTTCTTT. It specifies CASSLPGTGNTEAFF.

This clonotype has just a few counts. The chain employs TRBV20-1 and TRBJ2-5; D uncertain. This CDR3 spans 15 amino acids. V was clipped by 0 bases and J by 1 base, with 12 bases between them. The germline CDR1 and CDR2 sequences are DFQATT and SNEGSKA (reference sequence). The CDR3 region is CSARDLEPSQETQYF. The CDR3 nucleotides read TGCAGTGCTAGAGATCTCGAGCCTTCCCAAGAGACCCAGTACTTC.

The table lists this clonotype with many counts. V is TRBV2 and J is TRBJ1-6; D gene uncertain. V lost 6 bases, J lost 7 bases, and 13 bases lay in between. In germline, CDR1 is SNHLY, CDR2 FYNNEI. The CDR3 length is 14 residues. DNA of the CDR3: TGTGCCAGCAGCCCCCTGGCCGGGAATTCACCCCTCCACTTT. Encoded protein: CASSPLAGNSPLHF.

The genes are TRBV7-2 and TRBJ2-5, with 9 positions matching TRBD2. V was clipped by 7 bases and J by 2 bases; unmatched bases: 5. There are 14 residues in the CDR3. Germline V CDR1 and CDR2: SGHTA, FQGNSA. Here the CDR3 reads CASTVAGAQETQYF. The CDR3 nucleotides read TGTGCCAGCACCGTAGCGGGGGCACAAGAGACCCAGTACTTC.

This clonotype came up a few times. The rearrangement joins TRBV7-9 to TRBJ2-1; D is ambiguous. The CDR3 runs 12 residues. Trimming took off 4 bases at V and 7 bases at J, with 8 bases between the two ends. Germline V gives CDR1 SEHNR, CDR2 FQNEAQ (reference sequence). The CDR3 sequence: CASSSGRNEQFF. The DNA for the CDR3 is TGTGCCAGCAGCTCAGGTCGAAATGAGCAGTTCTTC. Full variable domain (outside the CDR3, taken from reference TRBV7-9 and TRBJ2-1): DTGVSQNPRHKITKRGQNVTFRCDPISEHNRLYWYRQTLGQGPEFLTYFQNEAQLEKSRLLSDRFSAERPKGSFSTLEIQRTEQGDSAMYLCASSSGRNEQFFGPGTRLTVL.

Written as DNA, the CDR3 is TGTGCCAGCAGGGGGGCTGGGGAGCAGTTCTTC. The encoded protein is CASRGAGEQFF. This sequence joins TRBV2 and TRBJ2-1, with D possibly matching TRBD1 (6 bases). V was clipped by 6 bases and J by 10 bases, with 10 bases between them. CDR3 length: 11 residues. Germline-derived CDR1 and CDR2 are SNHLY and FYNNEI.

This chain joins TRBV28 and TRBJ1-2, with D tentatively TRBD1 (6 bases). Germline assignment: CDR1 MDHEN and CDR2 SYDVKM. V lost 3 bases to trimming and J lost 7 bases, with 12 bases between them. This CDR3 comprises 13 residues. Written as DNA, the CDR3 is TGTGCCAGCAGTTTTAATCAGGGGACTGGCTACACCTTC. It encodes CASSFNQGTGYTF.

The genes are TRBV12-3 or TRBV12-4 and TRBJ1-1, with a tentative D call TRBD1 (6 bases). The CDR3 loop spans 14 amino acids. The V gene lost 3 bases and the J gene lost 0 bases, with 8 bases spanning the gap. The CDR3 region is CASSFQGMNTEAFF. The CDR3 DNA sequence: TGTGCCAGCAGTTTCCAGGGGATGAACACTGAAGCTTTCTTT.

The V gene is TRBV7-6, the J gene TRBJ2-1; D perhaps matches TRBD2 (6 bases). The V end lost 5 bases, the J end lost 7 bases, and 15 bases lay between the germline ends. The CDR3 sequence is 14 residues long. Germline CDR1 SGHVS, CDR2 FNYEAQ. CDR3: CASSPAAGLNEQFF. In DNA, the CDR3 is TGTGCCAGCAGCCCAGCGGCGGGATTGAATGAGCAGTTCTTC.

This clonotype was seen a few times. V gene TRBV27 combines with J gene TRBJ2-7, with D perhaps given as TRBD1 or TRBD2 (6 bases each). Germline V CDR1 and CDR2: MNHEY, SMNVEV (reference sequence). The CDR3 runs 20 residues. With 1 base removed from V and 5 bases from J, the gap between germline ends came to 30 bases. As DNA, the CDR3 is TGTGCCAGCAGTTTATTTTCCGGGGGCCAGGGTATTGGGCTCCTCCACGAGCAGTACTTC. This codes for CASSLFSGGQGIGLLHEQYF.

This clonotype was seen more than once but under ten times. V is TRBV5-1 and J is TRBJ2-5; D tentatively fits TRBD1 or TRBD2 (5 bases each). From germline, CDR1 is SGHRS and CDR2 YFSETQ. V lost 2 bases to trimming and J lost 3 bases, with 17 bases between them. The CDR3 sequence is 16 residues long. The CDR3 DNA reads TGCGCCAGCAGCTTTCTTGGGGGTAACCTCGAAGAGACCCAGTACTTC. Amino acid sequence: CASSFLGGNLEETQYF.